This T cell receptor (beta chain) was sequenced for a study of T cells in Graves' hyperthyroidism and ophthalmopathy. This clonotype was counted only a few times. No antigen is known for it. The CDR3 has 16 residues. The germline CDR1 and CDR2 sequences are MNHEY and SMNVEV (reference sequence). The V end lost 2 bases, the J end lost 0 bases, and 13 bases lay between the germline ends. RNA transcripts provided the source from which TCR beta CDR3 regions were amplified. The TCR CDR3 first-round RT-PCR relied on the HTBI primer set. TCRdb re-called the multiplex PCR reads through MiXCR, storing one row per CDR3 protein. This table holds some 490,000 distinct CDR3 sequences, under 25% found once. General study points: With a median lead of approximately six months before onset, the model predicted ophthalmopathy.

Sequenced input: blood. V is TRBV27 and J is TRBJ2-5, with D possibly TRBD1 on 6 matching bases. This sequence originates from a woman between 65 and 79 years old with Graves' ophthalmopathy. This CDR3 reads CASSLRVQGYQETQYF. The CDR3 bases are TGTGCCAGCAGTTTACGGGTACAGGGCTACCAAGAGACCCAGTACTTC.